The 13 T cell receptor beta chains in this list originate from one sample, sequenced in a study of blood T cell repertoires in COVID-19. Some clones are missing from TCRdb's copy, which holds only in-frame ones; the method was immunoSEQ multiplex PCR. The sample lists some 270,000 clones, 86% occurring once. Specimen: peripheral blood. The receptors originated from a woman aged 55-75 years who had recovered from COVID-19.

The V gene is TRBV7-6, the J gene TRBJ2-5; D might be TRBD2 (7 bases). The CDR3 contains 15 residues. V was shortened by 0 bases and J by 4 bases, with 12 bases between the two germline ends. CDR1 is SGHVS, CDR2 FNYEAQ, per germline. CDR3: CASSLAGGLGETQYF. The DNA of the CDR3 is TGTGCCAGCAGCTTAGCGGGGGGGCTAGGAGAGACCCAGTACTTC.

This clone showed up just once. The rearrangement uses TRBV4-2 and TRBJ2-1; 10 bases match TRBD1. Unmatched junction bases numbered 8, after V lost 4 bases and J lost 8 bases. CDR1 is LGHNA and CDR2 is YNFKEQ in the germline V gene. The CDR3 has 15 amino acids. The CDR3 loop is CASSPAGTGEDEQFF. The CDR3, as DNA: TGTGCCAGCAGCCCCGCCGGGACAGGGGAAGATGAGCAGTTCTTC.

The V and J genes are TRBV28 and TRBJ2-7; perhaps TRBD1 as D (6 bases). The CDR3 has 15 residues. V was pared by 6 bases and J by 3 bases, with 18 bases between. Per the germline V gene, CDR1 is MDHEN and CDR2 is SYDVKM. The CDR3 DNA sequence: TGTGCCAGCAGCCGGCGACGCGACAGGCTCTACGAGCAGTACTTC. Translation gives CASSRRRDRLYEQYF.

With regard to this clone: This may come from a read error, since a much larger clone is one base off. CDR3 region: CASSDQGNTEAFF. As DNA, the CDR3 is TGTGCCAGCAGTGATCAGGGGAACACTGAAGCTTTCTTT. V gene TRBV6-4 combines with J gene TRBJ1-1, with D possibly matching TRBD1 (5 bases). Germline V gene data show CDR1 as MRHNA and CDR2 as SNTAGT. The CDR3 consists of 13 residues. The V and J ends lost 3 bases and 1 base respectively, with 6 bases between them.

This rearrangement joins TRBV4-2 to TRBJ2-3; 13 nucleotides agree with TRBD2. The trim removed 1 base at V and 1 base at J, leaving 8 bases unmatched. CDR1 is LGHNA and CDR2 is YNFKEQ in the germline V gene. The CDR3 has 19 residues. CDR3 DNA sequence: TGTGCCAGCAGCCAAGGGACTAGCGGGGGCCCCTCGGGCACAGATACGCAGTATTTT. This sequence encodes CASSQGTSGGPSGTDTQYF.

The chain employs TRBV6-5 and TRBJ1-5, with a tentative D call TRBD1 (6 bases). Trimming shortened V by 4 bases and J by 0 bases, and 13 bases separated the two germline ends. Germline V gives CDR1 MNHEY, CDR2 SVGAGI. The length of the CDR3 is 16 residues. For the CDR3, the DNA is TGTGCCAGCAGTTCCACGGACAGATATAGCAATCAGCCCCAGCATTTT. Translated: CASSSTDRYSNQPQHF.

Only a few counts were recorded for this clone. CDR3 protein: CASSSSGTANTGELFF. In nucleotides, the CDR3 is TGTGCCAGCAGTAGCTCCGGGACAGCGAACACCGGGGAGCTGTTTTTT. The chain combines TRBV6-2 or TRBV6-3 with TRBJ2-2; TRBD1 agrees at 7 bases. J was trimmed by 0 bases and V by 5 bases; bases with no gene match: 6. This CDR3 has 16 residues. CDR1 and CDR2 (germline): MNHEY, SVGEGT.

This chain links TRBV9 with TRBJ1-6; TRBD1 agrees at 7 bases. CDR1 is SGDLS, CDR2 YYNGEE, per germline. The CDR3 length is 15 residues. The V and J ends lost 3 bases and 6 bases, in that order; junction bases with no gene match: 6. This chain's CDR3 is CASSGQGGFNSPLHF. The CDR3 bases are TGTGCCAGCAGCGGACAGGGAGGTTTTAATTCACCCCTCCACTTT.

The chain couples TRBV3-1 (or the pseudogene TRBV3-2) to TRBJ1-1; TRBD1 might be the D (6 bases). This CDR3 has 15 residues. Trimming took off 5 bases at V and 1 base at J, with 14 bases between the two ends. The V gene's germline CDR1 is LGHDT and CDR2 YNNKEL (reference sequence). The CDR3 DNA reads TGTGCCAGCAGCGCTACGGGGGGGCCGAACACTGAAGCTTTCTTT. It codes for CASSATGGPNTEAFF.

The rearrangement joins TRBV27 to TRBJ1-6; 7 bases agree with TRBD1. Germline CDR1 is MNHEY and CDR2 is SMNVEV (reference sequence). The junction had 5 bases not matched to a gene; V was cut back by 6 bases and J by 0 bases. This CDR3 region has 16 residues. Here the CDR3 reads CASSTGVSSYNSPLHF. The CDR3 DNA reads as TGTGCCAGCAGCACAGGGGTCAGCTCCTATAATTCACCCCTCCACTTT.

This chain joins TRBV7-3 and TRBJ2-1, with TRBD1 as a possible D gene (6 bases). With 7 bases removed from V and 6 bases from J, the gap between germline ends came to 16 bases. The CDR3 is made up of 14 amino acids. Germline lookup yields CDR1 SGHTA and CDR2 FQGTGA. CDR3 loop: CASTKTTGSNEQFF. Here the CDR3 DNA reads TGTGCCAGCACCAAAACGACAGGTTCCAATGAGCAGTTCTTC.

The CDR3 reads CASSHSGTGEMYGYTF. Written as DNA, the CDR3 is TGTGCCAGCAGCCATTCGGGGACAGGGGAGATGTATGGCTACACCTTC. The chain is built from TRBV14 and TRBJ1-2; 10 positions agree with TRBD1. After removal of 3 bases from V and 5 bases from J, the junction contained 9 bases not matched to a gene. From germline, CDR1 is SGHDN and CDR2 FVKESK. This CDR3 is 16 amino acids long.

The rearrangement joins TRBV19 to TRBJ2-7, with TRBD1 matching 10 bases. The CDR3 runs 13 residues. Germline CDR1 is LNHDA and CDR2 is SQIVND (reference sequence). Trimming took 5 bases from V and 13 from J; bases not matched to a gene: 11. CDR3 in amino acids: CASSPGGQGNEYF. The DNA for the CDR3 is TGTGCCAGTAGTCCTGGGGGACAGGGGAACGAATACTTC.